Shown below are 7 T cell receptor beta chains from a single sample sequenced in a study of siplizumab effects on memory and regulatory T cells. The method was immunoSEQ multiplex PCR; TCRdb's version includes in-frame clones alone and lacks a portion of them. This table has 65,000 to 85,000 clones, approximately 93% appearing once. The sample taken for sequencing was CD8+ T cells sorted from blood. The receptors were sampled from a human donor in good health.

The chain couples TRBV4-2 to TRBJ2-1; D is possibly TRBD2 (6 bases). Germline V gene lookup returns CDR1 LGHNA and CDR2 YNFKEQ. There are 16 residues in the CDR3. The germline V and J ends were trimmed by 0 bases and 5 bases, with 14 bases remaining between them. DNA of the CDR3: TGTGCCAGCAGCCAAGAGGGGGGTCAGCTCCACAATGAGCAGTTCTTC. It specifies CASSQEGGQLHNEQFF.

This chain uses TRBV7-9 with TRBJ2-3, with no clear D. Germline values: CDR1 SEHNR, CDR2 FQNEAQ (reference sequence). The germline V and J ends were trimmed by 5 bases and 2 bases, with 14 bases remaining between them. The CDR3 runs to 15 residues. The CDR3 DNA follows: TGTGCCAGCAGCCCCCCATTAGGAGCCACAGATACGCAGTATTTT. Its translation: CASSPPLGATDTQYF.

The chain combines TRBV5-4 with TRBJ2-7; D gene unclear. Germline CDR1 SGHNT, CDR2 YYREEE (reference sequence). With 2 bases removed from V and 0 bases from J, the gap between germline ends came to 12 bases. The CDR3 extends over 15 amino acids. CDR3 bases: TGTGCCAGCAGCTTCCAGACGGAGTACTCCTACGAGCAGTACTTC. Translating it yields CASSFQTEYSYEQYF.

The gene calls are TRBV19 and TRBJ1-5, with a tentative D call TRBD1 (5 bases). Germline CDR1 reads LNHDA; CDR2 reads SQIVND (reference sequence). The germline V and J ends were trimmed by 5 bases and 1 base, with 12 bases remaining between them. This CDR3 is 15 amino acids long. The CDR3 region is CASSLGGRSNQPQHF. The DNA of the CDR3 is TGTGCCAGTAGTCTGGGGGGACGCAGCAATCAGCCCCAGCATTTT.

J is TRBJ1-3 and V is TRBV27; D is unresolved. Germline V CDR1 and CDR2: MNHEY, SMNVEV (reference sequence). The CDR3 extends over 12 amino acids. Trimming shortened V by 6 bases and J by 2 bases, and 5 bases separated the two germline ends. CDR3 sequence: CASSPPGNTIYF. The CDR3 nucleotides read TGTGCCAGCAGCCCGCCTGGAAACACCATATATTTT.

The gene calls are TRBV7-3 and TRBJ2-3, with D tentatively TRBD2 (7 bases). The CDR3 totals 17 residues. Germline V gene lookup returns CDR1 SGHTA and CDR2 FQGTGA. Between the trimmed V and J ends, which lost 2 bases and 0 bases, there was a span of 15 bases. The CDR3: CASSLGGGLGSTDTQYF. The CDR3 DNA follows: TGTGCCAGCAGCTTAGGCGGGGGCCTTGGGAGCACAGATACGCAGTATTTT.

The V gene is TRBV4-3, the J gene TRBJ1-1; D is possibly TRBD1 (5 bases). CDR1 and CDR2 from the germline V gene are LGHNA and YSLEER. V shed 4 bases and J shed 7 bases, with 13 bases lying between them. The CDR3 runs 13 residues. CDR3 bases: TGCGCCAGCAGCCCCGAGAGAGGGGTTGAAGCTTTCTTT. It is translated as CASSPERGVEAFF.